A selection of T cell receptor beta chains follows, all from one sample in a study of shared clonotypes between healthy human individuals. The protocol was immunoSEQ multiplex PCR, while the TCRdb copy is restricted to in-frame clones and leaves out a portion. The sample comprises about 500,000 clones, 75% to 80% of which are singletons, and around 12% rests with the top ten. Sequences were obtained from PBMCs. These receptors were obtained from a woman in her thirties or forties in good health. Some clones in this sample may be carry-over from other donors' samples. Each CDR3 is given with its conserved first and last residue. The order of the fields is V gene, clone size, J gene, D gene, CDR3 DNA, CDR3 protein. The D gene is left open where the match is weak. The size field is filled for only some rows; it gives once, few, many or a size class.

TRBV6-5	.	TRBJ2-3	TRBD2	TGTGCCAGCAGTTACGTAGCGGGGGCCACAGATACGCAGTATTTT	CASSYVAGATDTQYF
TRBV13	.	TRBJ2-1	.	TGTGCCAGCAGCTTAGGGCTAGGAAACTCCTACAATGAGCAGTTCTTC	CASSLGLGNSYNEQFF
TRBV6-6	few	TRBJ2-7	TRBD1	TGTGCCAGCGGGGGGACAGGGTCCTACGAGCAGTACTTC	CASGGTGSYEQYF
TRBV9	.	TRBJ2-2	TRBD2	TGTGCCAGCAGCGTAGGTAGCGGGAGGAACACCGGGGAGCTGTTTTTT	CASSVGSGRNTGELFF
TRBV18	.	TRBJ2-5	TRBD2	TGTGCCAGCTCACCAGGGACTAGCTCTCAAGAGACCCAGTACTTC	CASSPGTSSQETQYF
TRBV4-1	.	TRBJ1-2	.	TGCGCCAGCAGCCAGCCTTTCGGAGGGAAGAACTATGGCTACACCTTC	CASSQPFGGKNYGYTF
TRBV27	.	TRBJ2-7	TRBD1	TGTGCCAGCAGTTTCGTGGGACAGAGCGTCTACGAGCAGTACTTC	CASSFVGQSVYEQYF
TRBV7-2	.	TRBJ1-5	.	TGTGCCAGCAGCTTCGGTAGCAATCAGCCCCAGCATTTT	CASSFGSNQPQHF
TRBV30	medium-sized	TRBJ2-2	.	TGTGCCTGGAGTGTAAAACCCCGGGACACCGGGGAGCTGTTTTTT	CAWSVKPRDTGELFF
TRBV5-5	.	TRBJ2-7	TRBD2	TGTGCCAGCAGCCCTAGGACTAGCGGGCACGAGCAGTACTTC	CASSPRTSGHEQYF